These 17 T cell receptor beta chains originate from one sample sequenced in a study of control samples from healthy donors and cancer patients. Produced via immunoSEQ multiplex PCR; TCRdb's table is partial and in-frame only. The top ten clones hold 1.1% to 1.5% of a sample with about 180,000 clones, 94% of them seen once. The specimen sequenced was blood. These receptors were obtained from a woman aged 18-29 years in good health.

Concerning this clone itself: One end of the junction fails to match germline, which may point to a read error. This sample also contains other DNA sequences that code for the same CDR3. The gene calls are TRBV7-9 and TRBJ1-6, with D perhaps matching TRBD1 (5 bases). CDR3 size: 15 residues. Germline V gene data show CDR1 as SEHNR and CDR2 as FQNEAQ (reference sequence). CDR3 region: CASSLLGEGNSPLHF. The CDR3 nucleotides are TGTGCCAGCAGCTTACTAGGGGAGGGCAACTCACCTCTCCACTTT.

V usage is TRBV6-6 and J usage is TRBJ1-1, with 8 bases fitting TRBD1. Germline CDR1 is MNHNY and CDR2 is SVGAGI (reference sequence). Germline trimming cut 7 bases from V and 5 bases from J; bases unmatched to any gene: 9. This CDR3 is 14 amino acids long. This chain's CDR3 is CASTQGAPGTEAFF. For the CDR3, the DNA is TGTGCCAGCACCCAGGGGGCGCCGGGAACTGAAGCTTTCTTT.

The V gene is TRBV2, the J gene TRBJ2-4; possibly TRBD1 or TRBD2 for D (5 bases each). Trimming cost V 11 bases and J 0 bases, with 11 bases left between them. Germline CDR1 SNHLY, CDR2 FYNNEI. The CDR3 spans 13 residues. Here the CDR3 DNA reads TGTGCCGGGACGACAGAAGCCAAAAACATTCAGTACTTC. Its translation is CAGTTEAKNIQYF.

This chain links TRBV2 with TRBJ1-1, with D maybe TRBD1 (5 bases). The CDR3 has 11 residues. Between the trimmed V and J ends, which lost 8 bases and 1 base, there was a span of 5 bases. Germline CDR1 and CDR2: SNHLY and FYNNEI. CDR3 sequence: CASGGNTEAFF. DNA of the CDR3: TGTGCCAGCGGGGGGAACACTGAAGCTTTCTTT.

This clone was detected only once. The chain recombines TRBV10-3 with TRBJ1-1; 7 bases map to TRBD1. With 7 bases clipped from V and 5 bases from J, the junction kept 10 bases outside the gene matches. This CDR3 contains 14 residues. The V gene's germline CDR1 is ENHRY and CDR2 SYGVKD. CDR3 sequence: CAINSRQGETEAFF. Here the CDR3 DNA reads TGTGCCATCAATTCAAGACAGGGAGAGACTGAAGCTTTCTTT.

The chain has TRBV2 and TRBJ2-1; tentatively, D is TRBD1 (5 bases). Per the germline V gene, CDR1 is SNHLY and CDR2 is FYNNEI. Deletions cut 6 bases from V and 2 bases from J, with 8 bases between. CDR3 size: 13 residues. The DNA of the CDR3 is TGTGCCAGCAGAGGGGCCACCTACAATGAGCAGTTCTTC. Translated, it gives CASRGATYNEQFF.

This sequence joins TRBV5-1 and TRBJ2-5, with a tentative D call TRBD2 (6 bases). The CDR3 is made up of 13 amino acids. The germline CDR1 and CDR2 sequences are SGHRS and YFSETQ. V lost 3 bases, J lost 5 bases, and 11 bases lay in between. CDR3: CASSSRGGETQYF. CDR3 in DNA: TGCGCCAGCAGCTCGCGGGGTGGGGAGACCCAGTACTTC. Full variable domain (remainder filled in from reference TRBV5-1 and TRBJ2-5): KAGVTQTPRYLIKTRGQQVTLSCSPISGHRSVSWYQQTPGQGLQFLFEYFSETQRNKGNFPGRFSGRQFSNSRSEMNVSTLELGDSALYLCASSSRGGETQYFGPGTRLLVL.

The chain is built from TRBV6-1 and TRBJ1-5, with D possibly TRBD1 on 6 matching bases. The V and J ends lost 2 bases and 5 bases respectively, with 10 bases between them. There are 14 residues in the CDR3. From germline, CDR1 is MNHNS and CDR2 SASEGT. The CDR3 nucleotides read TGTGCCAGCAGTGAATTGGGACACGATCAGCCCCAGCATTTT. It encodes CASSELGHDQPQHF.

The chain is built from TRBV2 and TRBJ1-4; the D is unclear. Trimming cost V 7 bases and J 4 bases, with 10 bases left between them. The CDR3 loop spans 13 amino acids. The germline CDR1 and CDR2 sequences are SNHLY and FYNNEI. The CDR3 here is CASIWSFNEKLFF. DNA of the CDR3: TGTGCCAGCATTTGGTCATTTAATGAAAAACTGTTTTTT.

The V and J genes are TRBV2 and TRBJ2-5; TRBD2 matches 9 bases. The trim removed 6 bases at V and 4 bases at J, leaving 15 bases unmatched. The CDR3 runs 17 residues. The V gene's germline CDR1 is SNHLY and CDR2 FYNNEI. DNA for the CDR3: TGTGCCAGCAGAACATCCGGGGCGGGGGGGCCGAGAGAGACCCAGTACTTC. The encoded protein is CASRTSGAGGPRETQYF.

This clone was counted once. V gene TRBV5-5 combines with J gene TRBJ2-2; TRBD2 matches 7 bases. Germline loops: CDR1 SGHKS, CDR2 YYEKEE (reference sequence). This CDR3 is 16 amino acids long. After removal of 4 bases from V and 6 bases from J, the junction contained 12 bases not matched to a gene. The CDR3 is CASSPPGGGLAGELFF. The CDR3 bases are TGTGCCAGCAGCCCTCCCGGGGGAGGGCTGGCCGGGGAGCTGTTTTTT.

This rearrangement joins TRBV4-2 to TRBJ2-7; D is undetermined. V was shortened by 0 bases and J by 7 bases, with 13 bases between the two germline ends. CDR1 and CDR2 from the germline V gene are LGHNA and YNFKEQ. CDR3 size: 14 residues. The DNA of the CDR3 is TGTGCCAGCAGCCAAGACAAGGGTACGAAGGAGCAGTACTTC. Translation gives CASSQDKGTKEQYF.

This chain connects TRBV3-1 (or the pseudogene TRBV3-2) to TRBJ1-2; D remains ambiguous. V lost 0 bases, J lost 8 bases, and 13 bases lay in between. The CDR3 sequence is 14 residues long. Germline CDR1 LGHDT, CDR2 YNNKEL (reference sequence). The CDR3 loop is CASSQDPAGSGYTF. The CDR3 coding sequence is TGTGCCAGCAGCCAAGATCCCGCAGGTAGCGGCTACACCTTC.

This rearrangement joins TRBV29-1 to TRBJ1-1; D is unclear. V was trimmed by 5 bases and J by 2 bases, leaving 12 bases between them. The CDR3 runs 13 residues. Germline V gene lookup returns CDR1 SQVTM and CDR2 ANQGSEA. The DNA for the CDR3 is TGCAGCGTTCAACCAACCCTAAACACTGAAGCTTTCTTT. Translating it yields CSVQPTLNTEAFF.

V and J are TRBV6-5 and TRBJ2-1; 9 bases map to TRBD2. Trimming removed 6 bases from V and 5 bases from J; junction bases left unmatched: 8. The CDR3 covers 15 residues. Germline lookup yields CDR1 MNHEY and CDR2 SVGAGI. This CDR3 is CASSRRPSGDNEQFF. The CDR3 DNA reads TGTGCCAGCAGCCGCAGACCTAGCGGGGACAATGAGCAGTTCTTC.

In this sample, this clone turned up once. V gene TRBV28 combines with J gene TRBJ1-1; a possible D gene is TRBD1 (5 bases). Germline loops: CDR1 MDHEN, CDR2 SYDVKM. The V gene lost 6 bases and the J gene lost 1 base, with 12 bases spanning the gap. This CDR3 spans 14 amino acids. CDR3 nucleotide sequence: TGTGCCAGCAGGGCCCGGGGGGGGAACACTGAAGCTTTCTTT. This gives the protein CASRARGGNTEAFF.

This chain joins TRBV16 and TRBJ2-1, with TRBD2 matching 13 bases. From germline, CDR1 is KGHSY and CDR2 FQNENV. The CDR3 totals 16 residues. The V segment lost 4 bases and the J segment 6 bases; nucleotides outside the gene matches: 6. The CDR3 reads CASSPRTSGSINEQFF. The DNA for the CDR3 is TGTGCCAGCAGCCCACGGACTAGCGGGAGTATCAATGAGCAGTTCTTC.